The rows below give T cell receptor beta chains drawn from one sample of a study of CD8+ T cells in alopecia areata. The data were produced by immunoSEQ multiplex PCR, yet TCRdb's version contains in-frame clones alone and is incomplete. The repertoire consists of 170,000 or so clones, with roughly 60% occurring once and the leading ten covering approximately 1.7%. This specimen consisted of CD4+ T cells sorted from blood, obtained at week 0. These TCRs come from a human donor with alopecia areata. Each CDR3 is given with its conserved first and last residue. The D gene is left open where the match is weak. Expanded clones are given a class, and other clones once, few, many or no size at all.

TRBD2,TRBJ2-3,once,TRBV7-2,CASSSGLASDTQYF,TGTGCCAGCAGCTCGGGACTAGCGTCAGATACGCAGTATTTT
-,TRBJ1-5,-,TRBV7-2,CASNLGFGQPQHF,TGTGCCAGCAATCTAGGTTTCGGTCAGCCCCAGCATTTT
-,TRBJ1-1,-,TRBV30,CAWRSGGDTEAFF,TGTGCCTGGAGGTCGGGCGGCGACACTGAAGCTTTCTTT
-,TRBJ1-1,-,TRBV15,CATSAPPGRTLF,TGTGCCACCAGCGCCCCCCCCGGACGGACACTCTTT
-,TRBJ2-3,few,TRBV29-1,CSVSRRTDTQYF,TGCAGCGTCTCTAGACGCACAGATACGCAGTATTTT
TRBD1,TRBJ2-4,-,TRBV29-1,CSVVGQVDIQYF,TGCAGCGTTGTGGGACAGGTGGACATTCAGTACTTC
-,TRBJ1-1,medium-sized,TRBV28,CASSADGNTEAFF,TGTGCCAGCAGTGCGGACGGGAACACTGAAGCTTTCTTT
-,TRBJ2-1,few,TRBV29-1,CSVEEGPYEQFF,TGCAGCGTTGAAGAGGGTCCATATGAGCAGTTCTTC
-,TRBJ1-2,few,TRBV29-1,CSTTGTDRNYGYTF,TGCAGCACAACCGGGACCGACCGTAACTATGGCTACACCTTC
-,TRBJ1-2,-,TRBV7-8,CASSFNMNGYTF,TGTGCCAGCAGCTTCAACATGAACGGCTACACCTTC
-,TRBJ2-2,-,TRBV29-1,CSAILQANTGELFF,TGCAGTGCCATCCTCCAGGCGAACACCGGGGAGCTGTTTTTT
-,TRBJ2-6,-,TRBV30,CAWSAPGSGANVLTF,TGTGCCTGGAGCGCCCCCGGGTCTGGGGCCAACGTCCTGACTTTC
TRBD1,TRBJ2-5,few,TRBV30,CAWGQGLQETQYF,TGTGCCTGGGGACAGGGCCTACAAGAGACCCAGTACTTC
-,TRBJ1-6,-,TRBV5-6,CASSLRTVVGSPLHF,TGTGCCAGCAGCCTCCGGACCGTCGTAGGGTCACCCCTCCACTTT
TRBD1,TRBJ1-2,-,TRBV30,CACTGGGYTF,TGTGCCTGCACAGGGGGAGGCTACACCTTC
-,TRBJ2-2,-,TRBV9,CASSVGRTGELFF,TGTGCCAGCAGCGTAGGCAGGACCGGGGAGCTGTTTTTT
-,TRBJ2-7,-,TRBV5-1,CASSQSGQRARRSYEQYF,TGCGCCAGCAGCCAATCGGGGCAGAGGGCGAGGAGGTCCTACGAGCAGTACTTC
-,TRBJ2-7,-,TRBV23-1,CASGMTDSYEQYF,TGCGCCAGCGGAATGACAGACTCCTACGAGCAGTACTTC
-,TRBJ2-1,few,TRBV11-3,CASSSRSGFYNEQFF,TGTGCCAGCAGCTCTAGATCGGGGTTCTACAATGAGCAGTTCTTC
-,TRBJ1-1,-,TRBV30,CAFRELNTEAFF,TGTGCCTTCAGGGAACTGAACACTGAAGCTTTCTTT
-,TRBJ2-7,few,TRBV4-1,CASSQLDLVTSREQYF,TGCGCCAGCAGCCAATTAGACCTGGTCACTTCCCGCGAGCAGTACTTC
TRBD1,TRBJ1-2,few,TRBV15,CATSSGQGWGYTF,TGTGCCACCAGCAGCGGACAGGGTTGGGGCTACACCTTC
-,TRBJ1-1,-,TRBV27,CASSSPQGSNTEAFF,TGTGCCAGCAGTTCTCCTCAGGGGTCCAACACTGAAGCTTTCTTT
TRBD2,TRBJ2-2,-,TRBV5-1,CASSLAAGGATGELFF,TGCGCCAGCAGCTTGGCGGCGGGGGGCGCCACCGGGGAGCTGTTTTTT
-,TRBJ1-4,few,TRBV4-3,CASSLIQGRNEKLFF,TGCGCCAGCAGCTTAATTCAGGGGCGGAATGAAAAACTGTTTTTT
-,TRBJ2-2,-,TRBV7-3,CASSPGTTNTGELFF,TGTGCCAGCAGCCCCGGGACAACGAACACCGGGGAGCTGTTTTTT
-,TRBJ1-6,few,TRBV2,CASTERAHIYNSPLHF,TGTGCCAGCACCGAAAGGGCACATATCTATAATTCACCCCTCCACTTT
-,TRBJ1-1,-,TRBV20-1,CSASINTEAFF,TGCAGTGCTTCGATAAACACTGAAGCTTTCTTT
TRBD1,TRBJ2-3,-,TRBV9,CASSVTGTASTDTQYF,TGTGCCAGCAGCGTTACCGGGACAGCTAGCACAGATACGCAGTATTTT
TRBD2,TRBJ2-3,few,TRBV27,CASSLISGGRTDTQYF,TGTGCCAGCAGTTTAATCAGCGGGGGGAGGACAGATACGCAGTATTTT
TRBD1,TRBJ1-6,-,TRBV27,CASSSDRGNSPLHF,TGTGCCAGCAGTTCGGACAGGGGGAATTCACCCCTCCACTTT
-,TRBJ1-5,-,TRBV10-2,CASSQQDQPQHF,TGCGCCAGCAGTCAACAGGATCAGCCCCAGCATTTT
TRBD2,TRBJ2-7,-,TRBV30,CAWSVGGMGEQYF,TGTGCCTGGAGTGTGGGAGGGATGGGCGAGCAGTACTTC
-,TRBJ2-1,-,TRBV11-2,CASSSRLVYEQFF,TGTGCCAGCAGCTCACGACTAGTATATGAGCAGTTCTTC
TRBD1,TRBJ2-3,few,TRBV10-3,CAISGHSGTGDSTDTQYF,TGTGCCATCAGTGGACATTCCGGGACAGGGGACAGCACAGATACGCAGTATTTT
-,TRBJ2-7,few,TRBV15,CATSRARGLISSSYEQYF,TGTGCCACCAGCAGAGCTCGGGGGCTCATCTCAAGCTCCTACGAGCAGTACTTC
TRBD1,TRBJ1-5,-,TRBV30,CAWSPGTGDQPQHF,TGTGCCTGGAGTCCCGGGACAGGGGATCAGCCCCAGCATTTT
TRBD2,TRBJ2-7,once,TRBV9,CASSPPGLAGDEQYF,TGTGCCAGCAGCCCGCCAGGACTAGCGGGGGACGAGCAGTACTTC
TRBD1,TRBJ2-7,few,TRBV5-1,CASSQRQGYEQYF,TGCGCCAGCAGCCAGAGACAGGGGTACGAGCAGTACTTC
-,TRBJ2-4,-,TRBV29-1,CSVGSGVAKNIQYF,TGCAGCGTTGGATCGGGGGTTGCCAAAAACATTCAGTACTTC
-,TRBJ2-5,few,TRBV7-8,CASSRMAGQETQYF,TGTGCCAGCAGTCGAATGGCGGGCCAAGAGACCCAGTACTTC
-,TRBJ2-5,-,TRBV5-1,CASSPGLLEETQYF,TGCGCCAGCAGCCCCGGTCTACTGGAAGAGACCCAGTACTTC